A selection of T cell receptor beta chains follows, all from one sample in a study of T-cell reconstitution after alpha-beta-depleted transplantation in children. MiXCR, applied by TCRdb to the PCR reads, yields one record per CDR3 protein. The repertoire holds 600,000 to 700,000 distinct CDR3 sequences, with around 13% as singletons. This specimen was PBMCs, taken before TCRalphabeta/CD19-depleted stem cell transplant. Source of these receptors: a girl aged 2 to 10 with congenital amegakaryocytic thrombocytopenia, due to receive a stem cell transplant. Both conserved end residues are part of each CDR3. A D gene is named only where the DNA matches it firmly. Part of the rows lack a size; the others show once, few, many or a class for expanded clones.

abundance,d_gene,j_gene,v_gene,CDR3nt,CDR3aa
many,-,TRBJ2-3,TRBV20-1,TGCAGTGCTAGGCCTGGGGTGGATACGCAGTATTTT,CSARPGVDTQYF
-,TRBD1,TRBJ2-5,TRBV4-1,TGCGCCAGCAGCCAAGAGTGGGCCGGGACAGTCAACCAAGAGACCCAGTACTTC,CASSQEWAGTVNQETQYF
-,TRBD2,TRBJ2-7,TRBV4-1,TGCGCCAGCAGCCAAGAAGGGCTAGCGGGACTATACGAGCAGTACTTC,CASSQEGLAGLYEQYF
-,-,TRBJ1-2,TRBV5-1,TGCGCCAGCAGCTTGGCTGGTTTTTTGAACTATGGCTACACCTTC,CASSLAGFLNYGYTF
many,-,TRBJ2-2,TRBV6-4,TGTGCCAGCCCGCCCCCTACTAGTCATTGCACCGGGGAGCTGTTTTTT,CASPPPTSHCTGELFF
-,TRBD2,TRBJ2-4,TRBV10-3,TGTGCCAACAGTGATTCAGGGACTAGCGGTGCCCACCGGTACTTC,CANSDSGTSGAHRYF
few,TRBD2,TRBJ2-7,TRBV12-3/TRBV12-4,TGTGCCAGCAGTTTTTCGGCTAGCGGGACCTACGAGCAGTACTTC,CASSFSASGTYEQYF
-,-,TRBJ2-2,TRBV9,TGTGCCAGCAGCCGCTTAGCCGTGGACACCGGGGAGCTGTTTTTT,CASSRLAVDTGELFF
few,-,TRBJ2-7,TRBV25-1,TGTGCCAGCAGTGAATTGCAAGGGAGGCCCTACGAGCAGTACTTC,CASSELQGRPYEQYF
few,-,TRBJ2-1,TRBV30,TGTGCCAGTGACTACCCAGAGCAGTTCTTC,CASDYPEQFF
few,-,TRBJ2-7,TRBV29-1,TGCAGCGTTGAAGACCGGGCCACCGAGCAGTACTTC,CSVEDRATEQYF
-,TRBD1,TRBJ2-1,TRBV27,TGTGCCAGCAGTTACACAGGGGGACCCTTCAATGAGCAGTTCTTC,CASSYTGGPFNEQFF
many,-,TRBJ2-7,TRBV6-2/TRBV6-3,TGTGCCAGCACCGGAGTCTCCTACGAGCAGTACTTC,CASTGVSYEQYF
-,-,TRBJ2-1,TRBV4-2,TGTGCCAGCAGCCAAGAGGGGACCGAGGGGTTCTTC,CASSQEGTEGFF
many,TRBD1,TRBJ2-7,TRBV29-1,TGCAGCGTGAACTCCGGACAGGGCACCTACGAGCAGTACTTC,CSVNSGQGTYEQYF
many,TRBD2,TRBJ2-3,TRBV20-1,TGCAGTGTTGCCACCGGGACTAGCGGGAGAACCCCCACAGATACGCAGTATTTT,CSVATGTSGRTPTDTQYF
-,TRBD2,TRBJ2-1,TRBV5-1,TGCGCCACCAGCCCCCTAGCGGGAGATGGTAATGAGCAGTTCTTC,CATSPLAGDGNEQFF
few,TRBD2,TRBJ2-1,TRBV5-1,TGCGCCAGCAGCTTATCTACGGCGGGAGGGCCCCACAATGAGCAGTTCTTC,CASSLSTAGGPHNEQFF
few,-,TRBJ1-1,TRBV5-5,TGTGCCAGCAGCTTGACAGGGTTGTCGACTGAAGCTTTCTTT,CASSLTGLSTEAFF
many,TRBD2,TRBJ2-2,TRBV10-3,TGTGCCATAACTAGCGGGGCGAACACCGGGGAGCTGTTTTTT,CAITSGANTGELFF
many,-,TRBJ2-7,TRBV12-3/TRBV12-4,TGTGCCAGCAGTGGAAACTTACGCTACGAGCAGTACTTC,CASSGNLRYEQYF
many,TRBD2,TRBJ2-3,TRBV20-1,TGCAGTGCTAGAGAAGCTAGCGGGAGTGCAGATACGCAGTATTTT,CSAREASGSADTQYF
-,-,TRBJ2-3,TRBV5-1,TGCGCCAGCAGCTTGGGCCGTGGCGGGAGCACAGATACGCAGTATTTT,CASSLGRGGSTDTQYF
many,-,TRBJ2-2,TRBV6-5,TGTGCCAGCAGTTACTCGTTTGAAGGGACGAACACCGGGGAGCTGTTTTTT,CASSYSFEGTNTGELFF